This T cell receptor beta chain originates from a study of T cells in Graves' hyperthyroidism and ophthalmopathy. Using RNA transcripts as the source, TCR beta CDR3 regions were amplified. Using the HTBI primer set, a first-round RT-PCR was run on the TCR CDR3. TCRdb fed the multiplex PCR reads into MiXCR, producing one record per CDR3 protein. The table includes around 420,000 distinct CDR3 sequences, more than 15% detected once. This clonotype has ten or more counts. Absence of ophthalmopathy progression within 18 months defined stable Graves' hyperthyroidism. Patients were aged 18 to 65, had disease duration under 2 months, and had newly diagnosed hyperthyroidism. Diagnosis relied on clinical symptoms, serum thyroxine and TRAb, thyroid ultrasound and orbital computed tomography. Input material: blood. The receptor was derived from a woman aged 18-29 years with Graves' hyperthyroidism.

The chain's CDR3 is CASNWDRGSYNEQFF. CDR3 DNA sequence: TGTGCCAGTAATTGGGACAGGGGCTCCTACAATGAGCAGTTCTTC. The chain employs TRBV19 and TRBJ2-1, with 10 bases fitting TRBD1. The CDR3 is made up of 15 amino acids. Unmatched junction bases numbered 3, after V lost 7 bases and J lost 0 bases. Germline values: CDR1 LNHDA, CDR2 SQIVND (reference sequence).